The 20 T cell receptor beta chains given below trace back to one sample, sequenced in a study of blood T cell repertoires in COVID-19. Clones were sequenced by immunoSEQ multiplex PCR, and TCRdb holds only the in-frame ones, with some missing. This sample yields some 110,000 clones, of which approximately 90% are seen a single time; more than 4% belongs to the top ten. The sample was peripheral blood. Source of these receptors: a man in his forties or fifties with acute or convalescent COVID-19.

The CDR3 region is CASSGTGKPYEQYF. CDR3 bases: TGTGCCAGCTCAGGGACAGGGAAACCCTACGAGCAGTACTTC. The chain couples TRBV18 to TRBJ2-7, with 9 bases that match TRBD1. The CDR3 extends over 14 amino acids. V dropped 5 bases and J dropped 2; count of bases not matched to a gene: 4. Germline CDR1 reads KGHSH; CDR2 reads LQKENI.

The J gene is TRBJ2-5, the V gene TRBV30; the match to TRBD2 covers 7 bases. Germline V gives CDR1 GTSNPN, CDR2 SVGIG (reference sequence). This CDR3 is built from 12 residues. With 4 bases clipped from V and 2 bases from J, the junction kept 1 base outside the gene matches. CDR3 sequence (DNA): TGTGCCTGGACTAGCGGACAAGAGACCCAGTACTTC. It encodes CAWTSGQETQYF.

The genes are TRBV5-6 and TRBJ1-2; 12 bases line up with TRBD1. The V gene end was trimmed by 2 bases and the J gene end by 3 bases; junction bases not matched to a gene: 5. The CDR3 length is 16 residues. Germline CDR1 SGHDT, CDR2 YYEEEE. Written as DNA, the CDR3 is TGTGCCAGCAGCTTCCTGGGACAGGGGGCGGACTATGGCTACACCTTC. It is translated as CASSFLGQGADYGYTF.

This chain links TRBV30 with TRBJ1-2; D remains unclear. The V and J ends lost 0 bases and 4 bases respectively, with 9 bases between them. The CDR3 extends over 13 amino acids. Per the germline V gene, CDR1 is GTSNPN and CDR2 is SVGIG (reference sequence). DNA for the CDR3: TGTGCCTGGAGTGTAGCGGGCCGCTATGGCTACACCTTC. Translation: CAWSVAGRYGYTF.

The chain recombines TRBV24-1 with TRBJ2-1; 8 nucleotides agree with TRBD2. V was pared by 3 bases and J by 8 bases, with 8 bases of the junction left unmatched. The CDR3 length is 15 residues. Germline V gene data show CDR1 as KGHDR and CDR2 as SFDVKD. DNA of the CDR3: TGTGCCACCAGTGATCCATCGGGGGGGCACCATGAGCAGTTCTTC. Translation: CATSDPSGGHHEQFF.

The chain is built from TRBV12-3 or TRBV12-4 and TRBJ1-5; TRBD1 aligns across 7 bases. J gave up 4 bases and V 6 bases, and 3 bases lay outside the gene matches. The CDR3 has 13 amino acids. In DNA, the CDR3 is TGTGCCAGCAGGGGGGGACAGAATCAGCCCCAGCATTTT. This encodes CASRGGQNQPQHF.

The table lists this clone with a few counts. The chain couples TRBV27 to TRBJ1-1; a possible D gene is TRBD1 (5 bases). Germline loops: CDR1 MNHEY, CDR2 SMNVEV (reference sequence). Trimming took off 6 bases at V and 4 bases at J, with 12 bases between the two ends. The CDR3 runs to 13 residues. The DNA of the CDR3 is TGTGCCAGCAGAATGGGGCCGGGCACTGAAGCTTTCTTT. This encodes CASRMGPGTEAFF.

The chain uses TRBV4-1 and TRBJ2-2, with TRBD2 matching 10 bases. The CDR3 covers 17 residues. V lost 1 base to trimming and J lost 5 bases; unmatched junction nucleotides: 7. Germline CDR1 MGHRA, CDR2 YSYEKL. The CDR3 coding sequence is TGCGCCAGCAGCCAAGCCCTCCTAGCGGGAGAAACCGGGGAGCTGTTTTTT. This translates into CASSQALLAGETGELFF.

V gene TRBV5-8 combines with J gene TRBJ1-5, with D possibly matching TRBD1 (5 bases). With 4 bases removed from V and 9 bases from J, the gap between germline ends came to 11 bases. The CDR3 runs 12 residues. Per the germline V gene, CDR1 is SGHTS and CDR2 is YDEGEE. CDR3 in amino acids: CASSPRDLPQHF. The CDR3 region has the DNA TGTGCCAGCAGCCCCAGGGATTTGCCCCAGCATTTT.

CDR3 coding DNA: TGCGCCAGCAGTGAAGAACCTAGCGGGAGAGGCTTTGAGCAGTTCTTC. The encoded protein is CASSEEPSGRGFEQFF. The rearrangement joins TRBV10-1 to TRBJ2-1; 10 nucleotides line up with TRBD2. This CDR3 spans 16 amino acids. Germline V CDR1 and CDR2: WNHNN, SYGVQD (reference sequence). J lost 9 bases, V lost 3 bases, and 11 bases had no gene match.

CDR3 sequence (DNA): TGTGCCAGCAGCTTATCTGAGGAAAAGGGCTACACCTTC. Translated, it gives CASSLSEEKGYTF. The V and J genes are TRBV7-9 and TRBJ1-2, with D unresolved. Looked up from germline, CDR1 is SEHNR and CDR2 is FQNEAQ (reference sequence). V lost 2 bases and J 8 bases, leaving 12 bases between the germline ends. This CDR3 has 13 residues.

The CDR3 sequence: CASSTWGGSDTEAFF. CDR3 DNA sequence: TGTGCCAGTAGTACTTGGGGGGGCTCGGACACTGAAGCTTTCTTT. The rearrangement joins TRBV19 to TRBJ1-1; tentatively, D is TRBD1 (6 bases). The germline V and J ends were trimmed by 4 bases and 3 bases, with 15 bases remaining between them. The CDR3 contains 15 residues. Germline CDR1 LNHDA, CDR2 SQIVND (reference sequence). The entire variable domain, with the rest obtained from reference TRBV19 and TRBJ1-1, is as follows: DGGITQSPKYLFRKEGQNVTLSCEQNLNHDAMYWYRQDPGQGLRLIYYSQIVNDFQKGDIAEGYSVSREKKESFPLTVTSAQKNPTAFYLCASSTWGGSDTEAFFGQGTRLTVV.

The V call is TRBV6-6, the J call TRBJ1-2; TRBD1 might be the D (6 bases). The CDR3 is made up of 15 amino acids. V lost 0 bases to trimming and J lost 8 bases, with 16 bases between them. CDR1 is MNHNY, CDR2 SVGAGI, per germline (reference sequence). CDR3 DNA sequence: TGTGCCAGCAGTTACTCGGGCAGCCTCAGGGGAGGCTACACCTTC. As protein: CASSYSGSLRGGYTF.

The rearrangement links TRBV6-5 to TRBJ1-3; 7 bases are shared with TRBD1. The CDR3 covers 14 residues. Trimming at V came to 5 bases and at J to 1 base, leaving 2 bases not matched to a gene. CDR1 is MNHEY, CDR2 SVGAGI, per germline. The CDR3 nucleotides read TGTGCCAGCAGTCTACAGGGGTCTGGAAACACCATATATTTT. Its translation is CASSLQGSGNTIYF.

This chain uses TRBV29-1 with TRBJ1-4; a weak D match, TRBD1 (5 bases). The germline V and J ends were trimmed by 1 base and 4 bases, with 19 bases remaining between them. Germline loops: CDR1 SQVTM, CDR2 ANQGSEA. The length of the CDR3 is 17 residues. DNA for the CDR3: TGCAGCGTTGAAGGTTCCCCCGGCGGGGCCAGTAATGAAAAACTGTTTTTT. This gives the protein CSVEGSPGGASNEKLFF.

The chain employs TRBV9 and TRBJ1-4; D is ambiguous. The CDR3 totals 15 residues. V shed 4 bases and J shed 0 bases, with 10 bases lying between them. From germline, CDR1 is SGDLS and CDR2 YYNGEE. This chain's CDR3 is CASSPRGTTNEKLFF. CDR3 nucleotide sequence: TGTGCCAGCAGCCCGCGCGGGACAACTAATGAAAAACTGTTTTTT.

V usage is TRBV19 and J usage is TRBJ1-5; D is possibly TRBD1 (5 bases). Trimming pared 6 bases from V and 3 bases from J, leaving 9 bases between. The CDR3 is 13 residues long. CDR1 and CDR2 (germline): LNHDA, SQIVND (reference sequence). Here the CDR3 DNA reads TGTGCCAGTAGCGGACAAATCAATCAGCCCCAGCATTTT. Translated: CASSGQINQPQHF.

J is TRBJ1-1 and V is TRBV9; tentatively, D is TRBD1 (5 bases). The length of the CDR3 is 15 residues. Germline V gene lookup returns CDR1 SGDLS and CDR2 YYNGEE. Trimming stripped 1 base from V and 0 bases from J, with 10 bases between. This CDR3 is CASSVTQALNTEAFF. The CDR3 DNA is TGTGCCAGCAGCGTAACACAGGCCCTGAACACTGAAGCTTTCTTT.

This rearrangement joins TRBV18 to TRBJ1-1; D perhaps matches TRBD1 (6 bases). CDR3 length: 16 amino acids. Germline V gives CDR1 KGHSH, CDR2 LQKENI. Trimming took off 3 bases at V and 0 bases at J, with 14 bases between the two ends. For the CDR3, the DNA is TGTGCCAGCTCACCCACGGACAGCTATATGAACACTGAAGCTTTCTTT. Protein: CASSPTDSYMNTEAFF.

The chain combines TRBV6-5 with TRBJ2-7; possibly TRBD1 for D (5 bases). The CDR3 is 11 residues long. Germline V lookup: CDR1 MNHEY, CDR2 SVGAGI. V dropped 8 bases and J dropped 3 bases, with 8 bases sitting between them. DNA for the CDR3: TGTGCCAGCCAGACAGTCTACGAGCAGTACTTC. As protein: CASQTVYEQYF.